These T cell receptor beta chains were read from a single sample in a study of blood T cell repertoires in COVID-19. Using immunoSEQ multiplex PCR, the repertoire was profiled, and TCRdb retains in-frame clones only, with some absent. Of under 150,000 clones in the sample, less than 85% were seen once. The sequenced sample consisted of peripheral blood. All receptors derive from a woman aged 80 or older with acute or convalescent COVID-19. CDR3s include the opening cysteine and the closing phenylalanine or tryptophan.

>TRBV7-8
CASSLTDRLEAFF
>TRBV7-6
CASSLMGRASSYNSPLHF
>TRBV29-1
CSVVLRRNTEAFF
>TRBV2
CASSDPGQGHEQYF
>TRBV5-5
CASSPDRGTDTQYF
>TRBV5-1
CASSFAGQQETQYF
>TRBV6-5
CASIGAAGTQYF
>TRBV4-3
CASSQEQGSGYTF
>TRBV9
CASSAGTAYNEQFF
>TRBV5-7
CASSLDRGLSNYGYTF
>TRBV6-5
CASSYLGGNTEAFF
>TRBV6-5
CASTGGRNTGELFF
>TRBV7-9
CASSFLAGINYGYTF
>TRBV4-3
CASSQDTATNEKLFF
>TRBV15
CATSRDVGTSGEQYF
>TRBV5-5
CASSWGQGYTEAFF
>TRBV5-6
CASSLTGGLYEQYF
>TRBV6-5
CASSYSNRPRGGYTF
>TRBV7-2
CASSLVAGKETQYF
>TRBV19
CASTGGSGMVNEQFF
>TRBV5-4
CASSFGGGRTGELFF
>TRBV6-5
CASSLGQGGGYTF
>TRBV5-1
CASSSRTGLNTEAFF
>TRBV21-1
CASSKVRDINEQFF
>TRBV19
CASRPGTSSNYGYTF
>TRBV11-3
CASSYSGEGNTQYF
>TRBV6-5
CASRGQPQETQYF
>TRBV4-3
CASSQQDSLAKNIQYF
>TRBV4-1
CASSQDRRFLNEKLFF
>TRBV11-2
CASSPGDSRNTGELFF
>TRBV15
CATSRDPRGGAEAFF
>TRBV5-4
CASSGQGAKSYNEQFF
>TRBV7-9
CASSSRVLNTEAFF
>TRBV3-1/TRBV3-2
CASSQGRGRQPQHF
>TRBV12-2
CASRLYRDAGELFF
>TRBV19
CASSEDIYTEAFF
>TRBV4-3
CASSQDVDRGETQYF
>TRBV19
CASSIRLGTSYEQYF
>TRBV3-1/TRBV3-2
CASSQRTGGEETQYF
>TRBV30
CAWSHTGLAGADTQYF
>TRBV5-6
CASSLGYRGHQPQHF
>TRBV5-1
CASSFTSGGDNEQFF
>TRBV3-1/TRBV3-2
CASRGTTTSPLHF
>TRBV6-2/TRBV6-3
CASSPTGRDYGYTF
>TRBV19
CASSDRDTTIGEAFF
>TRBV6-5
CASEETGETEAFF
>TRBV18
CASSPRGLAGIYEQYF
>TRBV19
CASKKREQIYGYTF
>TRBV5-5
CASSAYNRGNQPQHF
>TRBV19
CASSSAGTGDHGYTF
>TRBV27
CASSLEGGLNTEAFF
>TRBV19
CASSNRGTNEKLFF
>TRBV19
CASSKRDRGWTSGNQPQHF
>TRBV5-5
CASSLVLADYNEQFF